The 12 T cell receptor beta chains below were found in one sample sequenced in a study of shared clonotypes between healthy human individuals. Measured with immunoSEQ multiplex PCR; TCRdb has only the in-frame clones, and not every one. Altogether some 2,100,000 clones are present, under 97% being singletons, with the ten largest covering approximately 0.13%. The sequenced material came from naive CD4+ T cells sorted from blood. Documented subset: CD45RA+ positively selected. The receptors shown here come from a man younger than 35 in good health.

The chain is built from TRBV18 and TRBJ2-1; possibly TRBD2 for D (5 bases). Between the trimmed V and J ends, which lost 0 bases and 6 bases, there was a span of 18 bases. There are 17 residues in the CDR3. The V gene's germline CDR1 is KGHSH and CDR2 LQKENI. This CDR3 is CASSPPGGPRGVNEQFF. DNA of the CDR3: TGTGCCAGCTCACCACCCGGAGGCCCTCGTGGGGTCAATGAGCAGTTCTTC.

The rearrangement uses TRBV6-1 and TRBJ1-5; unclear D gene. This CDR3 is built from 19 residues. Germline V gene lookup returns CDR1 MNHNS and CDR2 SASEGT. The germline V and J ends were trimmed by 0 bases and 2 bases, with 20 bases remaining between them. As DNA, the CDR3 is TGTGCCAGCAGTGAAGCGGTAGGGCGCGGGTTTGGGGGCAATCAGCCCCAGCATTTT. Protein product: CASSEAVGRGFGGNQPQHF.

The chain recombines TRBV19 with TRBJ2-7; D may correspond to TRBD1 or TRBD2 (5 bases each). Trimming took off 5 bases at V and 0 bases at J, with 17 bases between the two ends. Per the germline V gene, CDR1 is LNHDA and CDR2 is SQIVND (reference sequence). The CDR3 length is 16 residues. The CDR3 coding sequence is TGTGCCAGTAGTCCAACCGGGACGGCGAGCTCCTACGAGCAGTACTTC. Protein: CASSPTGTASSYEQYF.

This clone showed up just once. J is TRBJ1-2 and V is TRBV5-1; no firm D call. Trimming took 1 base from V and 0 from J, leaving 4 bases between them. The germline V gene encodes CDR1 SGHRS and CDR2 YFSETQ. This CDR3 region has 13 residues. The CDR3 nucleotides are TGCGCCAGCAGCTTGTACTCTAACTATGGCTACACCTTC. Its translation: CASSLYSNYGYTF. The variable domain in full, completed from reference TRBV5-1 and TRBJ1-2, reads KAGVTQTPRYLIKTRGQQVTLSCSPISGHRSVSWYQQTPGQGLQFLFEYFSETQRNKGNFPGRFSGRQFSNSRSEMNVSTLELGDSALYLCASSLYSNYGYTFGSGTRLTVV.

The CDR3 loop is CASSLDPGSSYEQYF. CDR3 coding DNA: TGTGCCAGCAGCTTAGATCCGGGCAGCTCCTACGAGCAGTACTTC. The gene calls are TRBV11-2 and TRBJ2-7, with D uncertain. Trimming took off 0 bases at V and 0 bases at J, with 9 bases between the two ends. Per the germline V gene, CDR1 is SGHAT and CDR2 is FQNNGV. The CDR3 has 15 amino acids.

The chain uses TRBV2 and TRBJ1-1, with D unresolved. The CDR3 totals 13 residues. Trimming stripped 7 bases from V and 5 bases from J, with 14 bases between. In germline, CDR1 is SNHLY, CDR2 FYNNEI. The CDR3 reads CASTGVSRTEAFF. CDR3 coding DNA: TGTGCCAGCACCGGGGTGTCTAGGACTGAAGCTTTCTTT.

The chain carries TRBV30 and TRBJ2-5, with D perhaps matching TRBD2 (5 bases). CDR3 length: 13 residues. Deletions cut 0 bases from V and 5 bases from J, with 10 bases between. CDR1 is GTSNPN and CDR2 is SVGIG in the germline V gene (reference sequence). In DNA, the CDR3 is TGTGCCTGGAGTGTAGGTCTAGCTGAGACCCAGTACTTC. It is translated as CAWSVGLAETQYF.

V gene TRBV6-6 combines with J gene TRBJ2-1, with D maybe TRBD2 (5 bases). CDR1 is MNHNY, CDR2 SVGAGI, per germline (reference sequence). The V and J ends lost 2 bases and 0 bases respectively, with 8 bases between them. This CDR3 is 15 amino acids long. The CDR3 DNA is TGTGCCAGCAGTTACAGGGAGTTCTCCTACAATGAGCAGTTCTTC. It codes for CASSYREFSYNEQFF.

The chain combines TRBV30 with TRBJ1-1, with unresolved D. CDR1 and CDR2 (germline): GTSNPN, SVGIG (reference sequence). The CDR3 runs to 14 residues. Trimming cost V 0 bases and J 5 bases, with 13 bases left between them. The CDR3 loop reads CAWSVPGTGTEAFF. In DNA, the CDR3 is TGTGCCTGGAGTGTACCGGGAACGGGGACTGAAGCTTTCTTT.

The chain has TRBV5-1 and TRBJ2-5, with D uncertain. V was shortened by 0 bases and J by 4 bases, with 13 bases between the two germline ends. Germline loops: CDR1 SGHRS, CDR2 YFSETQ. The CDR3 runs 15 residues. CDR3 loop: CASSLGGWTGETQYF. In nucleotides, the CDR3 is TGCGCCAGCAGCTTGGGGGGATGGACGGGAGAGACCCAGTACTTC.

The gene calls are TRBV30 and TRBJ2-1; TRBD1 agrees at 8 bases. The CDR3 is 15 amino acids. Germline V lookup: CDR1 GTSNPN, CDR2 SVGIG (reference sequence). The V gene end was trimmed by 4 bases and the J gene end by 8 bases; junction bases not matched to a gene: 13. The CDR3 DNA is TGTGCCTGGACCCTAGGCAGGGGGCAAGGGGATGAGCAGTTCTTC. This gives the protein CAWTLGRGQGDEQFF.

This clone was counted once. The rearrangement uses TRBV7-2 and TRBJ1-1, with D possibly TRBD1 on 5 matching bases. Germline CDR1 reads SGHTA; CDR2 reads FQGNSA. Trimming removed 1 base at V and 0 bases at J, with 9 bases between. The CDR3 sequence is 15 residues long. This CDR3 is CASSLGDRLNTEAFF. The CDR3 DNA is TGTGCCAGCAGCTTAGGTGACAGATTGAACACTGAAGCTTTCTTT.